This T cell receptor beta chain is from a study of cytotoxic CD8 clonotypes in ibrutinib-treated CLL. Study-wide results and caveats: Sustained-remission patients were sampled at different times than progressing patients were. Public clonotypes, found uncommonly, either contracted or stayed stable on treatment.

Germline assignment: CDR1 SEHNR and CDR2 FQNEAQ (reference sequence). The CDR3 runs 14 residues. Trimming cost V 3 bases and J 4 bases, with 13 bases left between them. Concerning this clone itself: Its specificity is not known.

The data were produced by immunoSEQ multiplex PCR, yet TCRdb's version contains in-frame clones alone and is incomplete. The sample lists some 84,000 clones, around 84% occurring once. Sequencing was performed on PBMCs, taken before ibrutinib treatment. The chain couples TRBV7-9 to TRBJ2-7; tentatively, D is TRBD2 (5 bases). This TCR came from a human donor with chronic lymphocytic leukemia. The DNA for the CDR3 is TGTGCCAGCAGCTTTAATCAGCGGCCATACGAGCAGTACTTC. Translation: CASSFNQRPYEQYF.